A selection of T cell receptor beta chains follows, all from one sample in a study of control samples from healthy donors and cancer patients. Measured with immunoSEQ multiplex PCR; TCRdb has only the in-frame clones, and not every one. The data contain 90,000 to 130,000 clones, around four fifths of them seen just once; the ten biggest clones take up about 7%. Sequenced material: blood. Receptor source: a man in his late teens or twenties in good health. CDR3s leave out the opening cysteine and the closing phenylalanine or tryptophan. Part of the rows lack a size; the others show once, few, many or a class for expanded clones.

CDR3 protein: ASSLPGEFRATEAF
J gene: TRBJ1-1
clone size: NA
V gene: TRBV11-2

CDR3 protein: ASRGQGVPEAF
J gene: TRBJ1-1
clone size: NA
V gene: TRBV5-4

CDR3 protein: ASANSGTVNEKLF
J gene: TRBJ1-4
clone size: NA
V gene: TRBV5-1

CDR3 protein: ASSLQPYNSPLH
J gene: TRBJ1-6
clone size: NA
V gene: TRBV9

CDR3 protein: ASGLVNEQF
J gene: TRBJ2-1
clone size: NA
V gene: TRBV12-5

CDR3 protein: ASSRGSFEQY
J gene: TRBJ2-7
clone size: NA
V gene: TRBV6-2/TRBV6-3

CDR3 protein: ASSRVDRDGGYT
J gene: TRBJ1-2
clone size: NA
V gene: TRBV4-1

CDR3 protein: ASSSTVADTQY
J gene: TRBJ2-3
clone size: once
V gene: TRBV27

CDR3 protein: ASSPPRTVNYGYT
J gene: TRBJ1-2
clone size: NA
V gene: TRBV11-1

CDR3 protein: ASSVGLAGETQY
J gene: TRBJ2-5
clone size: NA
V gene: TRBV9

CDR3 protein: AISPREGGTEAF
J gene: TRBJ1-1
clone size: NA
V gene: TRBV10-3

CDR3 protein: ASRADSFNEKLF
J gene: TRBJ1-4
clone size: NA
V gene: TRBV2

CDR3 protein: ASSLGGYQPQH
J gene: TRBJ1-5
clone size: NA
V gene: TRBV27

CDR3 protein: ASSSVSQAGGYT
J gene: TRBJ1-2
clone size: NA
V gene: TRBV7-9

CDR3 protein: ASSRTPGQAFYNEQF
J gene: TRBJ2-1
clone size: NA
V gene: TRBV19

CDR3 protein: ASSPLRGGELF
J gene: TRBJ2-2
clone size: few
V gene: TRBV19

CDR3 protein: ASSQEGGLPGELF
J gene: TRBJ2-2
clone size: NA
V gene: TRBV4-2

CDR3 protein: ASSPTLAGHPYEQY
J gene: TRBJ2-7
clone size: NA
V gene: TRBV9

CDR3 protein: ASSLVGQGNTIY
J gene: TRBJ1-3
clone size: many
V gene: TRBV7-2

CDR3 protein: ASSDLTSGGYNEQF
J gene: TRBJ2-1
clone size: NA
V gene: TRBV10-2

CDR3 protein: ASSLGREYYEQY
J gene: TRBJ2-7
clone size: NA
V gene: TRBV7-2

CDR3 protein: ASRVGANTGELF
J gene: TRBJ2-2
clone size: NA
V gene: TRBV7-8

CDR3 protein: ASSFADNSPLH
J gene: TRBJ1-6
clone size: NA
V gene: TRBV19

CDR3 protein: ASSQDKAGVAYEQY
J gene: TRBJ2-7
clone size: once
V gene: TRBV3-1/TRBV3-2

CDR3 protein: ASSLDPGLGLF
J gene: TRBJ1-4
clone size: NA
V gene: TRBV7-9

CDR3 protein: ASSHLTGGNEKLF
J gene: TRBJ1-4
clone size: NA
V gene: TRBV14